This entry concerns a single TCR beta chain. Germline CDR1 reads SGDLS; CDR2 reads YYNGEE. The CDR3 is 14 amino acids. J lost 7 bases, V lost 4 bases, and 7 bases had no gene match. The data stem from a study of blood T cell repertoires in COVID-19. In the study overall: Samples of COVID-19 (acute and convalescent) were obtained from the United States, Italy and Spain.

The repertoire was sequenced with immunoSEQ multiplex PCR; TCRdb's copy has only in-frame clones and lacks some. The data contain roughly 250,000 clones, around 87% of them singletons. This TCR came from a woman in her fifties or sixties with acute or convalescent COVID-19. V usage is TRBV9 and J usage is TRBJ1-4; 7 positions agree with TRBD1. The material sequenced was peripheral blood. As DNA, the CDR3 is TGTGCCAGCAGCTCCGACAGGGTAGCTGAAAAACTGTTTTTT. Translated: CASSSDRVAEKLFF.